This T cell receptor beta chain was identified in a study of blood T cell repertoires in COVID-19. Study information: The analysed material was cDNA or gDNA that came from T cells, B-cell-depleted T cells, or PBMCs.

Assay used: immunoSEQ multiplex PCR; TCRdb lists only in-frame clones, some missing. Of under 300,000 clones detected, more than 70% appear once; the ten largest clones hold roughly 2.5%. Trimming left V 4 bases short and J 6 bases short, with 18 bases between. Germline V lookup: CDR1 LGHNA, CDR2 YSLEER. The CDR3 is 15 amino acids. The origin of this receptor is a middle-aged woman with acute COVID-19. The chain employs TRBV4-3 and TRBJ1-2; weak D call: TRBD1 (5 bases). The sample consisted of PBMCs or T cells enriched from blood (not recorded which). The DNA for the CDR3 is TGCGCCAGCAGCCGATCGACAGCAAGGCCGGATGGCTACACCTTC. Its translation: CASSRSTARPDGYTF.